A selection of T cell receptor beta chains follows, all from one sample in a study of graft-versus-host responses after intestinal transplantation. Their target antigens are unknown. Some clones are missing from TCRdb's copy, which holds only in-frame ones; the method was immunoSEQ multiplex PCR. The data contain fewer than 85,000 clones, under 90% of them singletons. This specimen consisted of unstimulated CD4+ T cells sorted from spleen or lymph node cells, obtained before transplant. All receptors derive from a human donor who was the organ donor for an intestinal transplant. Each CDR3 is given with its conserved first and last residue. Each record gives: J gene, V gene, D gene, clone size, CDR3 protein, CDR3 DNA. A D gene is named only where the DNA matches it firmly. Some rows have no size entry. The others give once, few or many, or a class for an expanded clone.

TRBJ2-6 TRBV7-9 NA NA CASSLAGRIGSDVLTF TGTGCCAGCAGCTTAGCAGGGAGGATAGGCAGCGACGTCCTGACTTTC
TRBJ1-2 TRBV29-1 TRBD1 NA CSVRTGIYGYTF TGCAGCGTCAGGACAGGAATCTATGGCTACACCTTC
TRBJ1-1 TRBV27 NA NA CASSLSPGVNTEAFF TGTGCCAGCAGTTTATCGCCAGGCGTGAACACTGAAGCTTTCTTT
TRBJ1-4 TRBV28 NA NA CASTPSGQSEEKLFF TGTGCCAGCACCCCCTCGGGACAATCGGAGGAAAAACTGTTTTTT
TRBJ2-5 TRBV18 NA NA CASSPPLSTRETQYF TGTGCCAGCTCACCACCTTTGAGCACCCGAGAGACCCAGTACTTC
TRBJ2-1 TRBV6-6 TRBD2 NA CASSYDSGGGNEQFF TGTGCCAGCAGTTACGACAGCGGGGGGGGAAATGAGCAGTTCTTC
TRBJ2-2 TRBV28 NA NA CASSTISGETGELFF TGTGCCAGCAGCACAATTAGTGGGGAGACCGGGGAGCTGTTTTTT
TRBJ2-2 TRBV27 TRBD2 once CASSPRLAGAMNTGELFF TGTGCCAGCAGTCCGCGACTAGCGGGGGCGATGAACACCGGGGAGCTGTTTTTT
TRBJ1-6 TRBV29-1 TRBD1 once CSVSWATGGNSPLHF TGCAGCGTTTCTTGGGCGACAGGGGGTAATTCACCCCTCCACTTT
TRBJ1-3 TRBV7-2 TRBD1 once CASSREGQALSGNTIYF TGTGCCAGCAGCCGAGAGGGACAGGCTTTGTCAGGAAACACCATATATTTT
TRBJ1-5 TRBV10-2 TRBD1 NA CASSQSSIRQGKRPQHF TGCGCCAGCAGCCAGAGTAGTATAAGACAGGGTAAAAGGCCCCAGCATTTT
TRBJ2-1 TRBV4-3 TRBD1 NA CASSQPGQFFNEQFF TGCGCCAGCAGCCAACCGGGACAGTTTTTCAATGAGCAGTTCTTC
TRBJ1-2 TRBV5-1 TRBD1 NA CASSLEEGAYGYTF TGCGCCAGCAGCTTGGAGGAGGGGGCTTATGGCTACACCTTC
TRBJ1-5 TRBV30 TRBD1 NA CAWSVALGGYSNQPQHF TGTGCCTGGAGTGTTGCCTTAGGGGGCTATAGCAATCAGCCCCAGCATTTT
TRBJ2-1 TRBV4-3 NA NA CASSQAGGPAEQFF TGCGCCAGCAGCCAGGCCGGGGGGCCCGCTGAGCAGTTCTTC